This is a list of T cell receptor beta chains from one sample in a study of technical replicates of blood from several donors. TCRdb's table, derived via immunoSEQ multiplex PCR, lists solely in-frame clones and lacks some. The sample consists of approximately 76,000 clones, 80% to 90% of them appearing once. Sequenced input: PBMCs. The receptors were sampled from a human donor in good health. Some clones in this sample may be carry-over from other donors' samples. CDR3s include the opening cysteine and the closing phenylalanine or tryptophan. Size values are once, few and many counts, or a class for expanded clones, and some rows have none.

CASSLLAGPYYEQYF	-	TRBV27	TRBJ2-7
CASSQDYGGGVVATQYF	-	TRBV14	TRBJ2-5
CAWGSGRIADTQYF	-	TRBV30	TRBJ2-3
CASSQQLALQETQYF	-	TRBV4-3	TRBJ2-5
CASSLPNRDRGDYGYTF	-	TRBV7-9	TRBJ1-2
CASRTGLAGTDTQYF	few	TRBV6-6	TRBJ2-3
CASSLRAGGGDEQFF	-	TRBV11-3	TRBJ2-1
CASSSLAGDYTGELFF	once	TRBV5-4	TRBJ2-2
CASSLPGKRLTDTQYF	once	TRBV5-4	TRBJ2-3
CASSFTRASTEAFF	-	TRBV5-1	TRBJ1-1
CASSLERGEIYNEQFF	-	TRBV5-1	TRBJ2-1
CASSLGLDKYNEQFF	-	TRBV27	TRBJ2-1
CASSQARGQGKKLFF	-	TRBV4-3	TRBJ1-4
CAISAGQGGNQPQHF	-	TRBV10-3	TRBJ1-5
CASSLDGGRNSEQFF	few	TRBV7-6	TRBJ2-1
CAWTGRDTIYF	-	TRBV30	TRBJ1-3
CASSMGALGGIAGELFF	-	TRBV5-1	TRBJ2-2
CAISEQGAYEQYF	few	TRBV10-3	TRBJ2-7
CASSSGQRPQPQHF	-	TRBV5-6	TRBJ1-5
CASSPTSGGQYEQYF	-	TRBV18	TRBJ2-7
CASSPRGGTEQFF	-	TRBV7-7	TRBJ2-1
CASTYRTGTVGNTIYF	-	TRBV6-6	TRBJ1-3
CASPLSGPYEQYF	-	TRBV14	TRBJ2-7
CASSWGSGRASSYNEQFF	-	TRBV7-2	TRBJ2-1
CASSRRQALTNEKLFF	-	TRBV7-2	TRBJ1-4
CASSTMTAYEQYF	-	TRBV19	TRBJ2-7
CASSARGVNEKLFF	-	TRBV9	TRBJ1-4